A selection of T cell receptor beta chains follows, all from one sample in a study of cytotoxic CD8 clonotypes in ibrutinib-treated CLL. Sequencing was performed with immunoSEQ multiplex PCR; in TCRdb, only in-frame clones are kept and a portion is missing. The data hold over 75,000 clones, with almost 80% observed a single time. The material was PBMCs, obtained after 12 months of ibrutinib treatment. These receptors came from a human donor with chronic lymphocytic leukemia. Each CDR3 is given with its conserved first and last residue. Each record gives: D gene, J gene, clone size, V gene, CDR3 protein, CDR3 DNA. D genes are given only for firm matches. Rows give clone size only sometimes, using once, few, many, or a class for an expanded clone.

TRBD2,TRBJ2-4,-,TRBV4-1,CASSQDVAGTPRIQYF,TGCGCCAGCAGCCAAGATGTAGCGGGGACCCCACGGATTCAGTACTTC
-,TRBJ2-7,-,TRBV29-1,CSVDDSAYEQYF,TGCAGCGTTGATGACTCGGCTTACGAGCAGTACTTC
TRBD2,TRBJ2-5,-,TRBV19,CASSMESSGGSQYF,TGTGCCAGTAGTATGGAATCTAGCGGGGGCTCCCAGTACTTC
-,TRBJ2-3,once,TRBV5-1,CASSLAWGGTGTDTQYF,TGCGCCAGCAGCTTGGCCTGGGGGGGCACAGGCACAGATACGCAGTATTTT
-,TRBJ2-5,-,TRBV10-3,CAISEYETQYF,TGTGCCATCAGTGAGTACGAGACCCAGTACTTC
TRBD1,TRBJ2-5,-,TRBV6-5,CASSRTRDSQETQYF,TGTGCCAGCAGTCGCACCCGGGACAGTCAAGAGACCCAGTACTTC
-,TRBJ1-3,-,TRBV6-6,CASTLEGRISGNTIYF,TGTGCCAGCACTTTGGAGGGGCGGATCTCTGGAAACACCATATATTTT
TRBD2,TRBJ2-1,-,TRBV7-3,CASSLRPSGSYNEQFF,TGTGCCAGCAGCTTAAGACCTAGCGGATCCTACAATGAGCAGTTCTTC
-,TRBJ1-6,-,TRBV10-2,CASSESDGFRSPLHF,TGCGCCAGCAGTGAGTCGGACGGCTTCAGGTCACCCCTCCACTTT
-,TRBJ2-1,-,TRBV9,CASSPPQGINEQFF,TGTGCCAGCAGCCCGCCTCAGGGAATCAATGAGCAGTTCTTC
-,TRBJ1-2,-,TRBV18,CASSQDTVYGYTF,TGTGCCAGCTCCCAGGACACGGTTTATGGCTACACCTTC
TRBD2,TRBJ2-2,-,TRBV6-6,CASISGGATGELFF,TGTGCCAGCATTAGCGGGGGGGCCACCGGGGAGCTGTTTTTT
TRBD2,TRBJ2-3,-,TRBV5-1,CASRYGGGRTDTQYF,TGCGCCAGCAGGTACGGCGGGGGGCGCACAGATACGCAGTATTTT
TRBD2,TRBJ2-1,-,TRBV6-7,CASSIPGLALSSYNEQFF,TGTGCCAGCAGTATCCCGGGACTAGCGCTGAGCTCCTACAATGAGCAGTTCTTC
-,TRBJ2-7,-,TRBV29-1,CSPGGYEQYF,TGCAGCCCGGGCGGCTACGAGCAGTACTTC
TRBD2,TRBJ2-1,-,TRBV2,CASRDVAGAYNEQFF,TGTGCCAGCAGAGACGTAGCGGGGGCTTACAATGAGCAGTTCTTC
-,TRBJ2-3,-,TRBV29-1,CSASDSTGTDTQYF,TGCAGCGCCTCGGACAGCACAGGCACAGATACGCAGTATTTT
-,TRBJ1-2,few,TRBV10-3,CAISEWGRNYGYTF,TGTGCCATCAGTGAGTGGGGCCGTAACTATGGCTACACCTTC
TRBD1,TRBJ1-1,-,TRBV18,CASSPWDRGNTEAFF,TGTGCCAGCTCACCGTGGGACAGGGGAAACACTGAAGCTTTCTTT
-,TRBJ1-6,-,TRBV14,CASSPFTGADSPLHF,TGTGCCAGCAGCCCTTTTACAGGTGCGGATTCACCCCTCCACTTT
TRBD1,TRBJ1-2,-,TRBV5-4,CASREVQGEQFF,TGTGCCAGCAGAGAGGTACAGGGGGAGCAATTCTTC
-,TRBJ2-1,-,TRBV4-2,CASSQEGLRAYNEQFF,TGTGCCAGCAGCCAGGAAGGGTTGAGAGCCTACAATGAGCAGTTCTTC
-,TRBJ2-5,few,TRBV30,CAWSRLSETQYF,TGTGCCTGGAGTCGTCTCTCGGAGACCCAGTACTTC
-,TRBJ1-2,-,TRBV5-4,CASSTPGANYGYTF,TGTGCCAGCAGCACCCCCGGAGCTAACTATGGCTACACCTTC
-,TRBJ1-5,-,TRBV30,CAWTSAGGNQPQHF,TGTGCCTGGACATCGGCCGGGGGCAATCAGCCCCAGCATTTT
TRBD1,TRBJ1-2,-,TRBV25-1,CASSPGTGRYTF,TGTGCCAGCAGTCCCGGGACAGGGAGGTACACCTTC
-,TRBJ1-4,-,TRBV5-6,CASSLAGGGEDEKLFF,TGTGCCAGCAGCTTGGCGGGCGGTGGGGAAGATGAAAAACTGTTTTTT
-,TRBJ2-3,-,TRBV9,CASSPNTRGPTDTQYF,TGTGCCAGCAGTCCCAACACCCGGGGACCCACAGATACGCAGTATTTT
TRBD2,TRBJ2-7,-,TRBV7-2,CASSRGDSYEQYF,TGTGCCAGCAGCCGGGGGGACTCCTACGAGCAGTACTTC
TRBD1,TRBJ2-7,-,TRBV4-2,CASSQEGQGRTYEQYF,TGTGCCAGCAGCCAGGAAGGACAGGGGCGAACCTACGAGCAGTACTTC
-,TRBJ2-5,-,TRBV11-2,CASSFTSAQVQTQYF,TGTGCCAGCAGCTTCACATCGGCCCAAGTCCAGACCCAGTACTTC
-,TRBJ2-3,few,TRBV29-1,CSAEVDTQYF,TGCAGCGCAGAGGTAGATACGCAGTATTTT
TRBD1,TRBJ2-3,-,TRBV5-1,CASTEQGGTDTQYF,TGCGCCAGCACCGAACAGGGGGGCACAGATACGCAGTATTTT
-,TRBJ1-3,-,TRBV28,CATTGMGNTIYF,TGTGCCACCACAGGGATGGGAAACACCATATATTTT
TRBD1,TRBJ2-3,-,TRBV6-4,CASSEGGTGGSDTQYF,TGTGCCAGCAGTGAAGGGGGGACAGGGGGCTCAGATACGCAGTATTTT
-,TRBJ1-2,few,TRBV5-6,CASSLGGNYGYTF,TGTGCCAGCAGCTTGGGAGGGAACTATGGCTACACCTTC
TRBD1,TRBJ1-6,-,TRBV2,CASRKRPGQEINSPLHF,TGTGCCAGCAGGAAAAGGCCGGGACAGGAAATAAATTCACCCCTCCACTTT
TRBD1,TRBJ2-7,-,TRBV5-8,CASSLGTGTYEQYF,TGTGCCAGCAGCTTGGGGACAGGGACCTACGAGCAGTACTTC
-,TRBJ2-1,few,TRBV5-6,CASSRLSTYNEQFF,TGTGCCAGCAGCCGTCTCTCCACCTACAATGAGCAGTTCTTC
-,TRBJ2-3,-,TRBV6-5,CASRRNPSTDTQYF,TGTGCCAGCAGACGGAACCCGAGCACAGATACGCAGTATTTT
-,TRBJ1-2,-,TRBV5-6,CASSSSAAAYANYGYTF,TGTGCCAGCAGTTCATCCGCAGCAGCATACGCTAACTATGGCTACACCTTC
-,TRBJ2-1,-,TRBV11-1,CASSSDPPRSYNEQFF,TGTGCCAGCAGCTCGGACCCGCCTCGATCCTACAATGAGCAGTTCTTC
-,TRBJ2-2,-,TRBV5-1,CASRLQGNTGELFF,TGCGCCAGCAGACTACAGGGGAACACCGGGGAGCTGTTTTTT
-,TRBJ2-6,-,TRBV14,CASSRRSSGANVLTF,TGTGCCAGCAGCCGCAGGAGCTCTGGGGCCAACGTCCTGACTTTC
-,TRBJ2-7,-,TRBV18,CASSPLGRGIYEQYF,TGTGCCAGCTCACCCCTTGGCAGGGGCATCTACGAGCAGTACTTC
-,TRBJ2-1,few,TRBV18,CASSLPSQGYNEQFF,TGTGCCAGCTCACTTCCGTCCCAGGGGTACAATGAGCAGTTCTTC